This TCR beta chain appears in the sequencing data of a study of blood T cell repertoires in COVID-19 (TCRdb year 2020). Regarding the study in general: Samples from collaborators originated in the United States, Italy and Spain and spanned both the acute and convalescent phases of COVID-19. A freely available public database, intended as a resource for researchers studying the immune response to SARS-CoV-2, is where the repertoires were released. A de-identified subject ID, COVID-19 status, age in years and sex were almost always included in the sample metadata. The material from the prospective study consisted of cDNA or gDNA derived from T cells, B-cell-depleted T cells, or PBMCs. Subjects who had been exposed to COVID-19, were actively infected with it, or had recovered from it provided the deeply sampled blood TCRbeta repertoires that made up the dataset. Samples came from the ongoing ImmuneRACE study (first 160 participants) plus 1,254 subjects from 6 global collaborators. Where HLA class I and class II types were available, the types were taken from metadata supplied by the sample provider, not from assay-based typing. Paper-wide results and their limitations: The quantity of clinical and demographic metadata differed by source and by participant and was supplied without curation.

From a lookup of the germline V gene (reference sequence), CDR1 and CDR2 are LNHDA and SQIVND. The CDR3 holds 15 amino acids from the cysteine to the phenylalanine. Only the CDR3 portion is preserved as DNA: 45 bases, with reading frame beginning at the first base. V has 8 bases trimmed and J has 0 bases trimmed; junction bases matching no gene number 10. Whole blood was collected in K2EDTA tubes by collaborating institutions according to the institutions' own protocols. For TCRbeta analysis, collaborators shipped samples as frozen whole blood, isolated PBMCs, or DNA extracted from either of those sample types. As concerns this clone: It has no known antigen specificity. No base-level quality is on record; no much larger clone is a single base apart.

The immunoSEQ Assay, a bias-controlled multiplex PCR, was used to amplify TCRbeta CDR3 regions from genomic DNA. Turning to the authors' computational methods: The number of nucleated cells in each sample was estimated by amplification of reference gene primers within the assay. Sequence reads were collapsed and filtered to measure the absolute abundance of every unique TCRbeta CDR3 rearrangement. For each sample, productive Simpson clonality was calculated as the square root of Simpson's diversity index across productive rearrangements. Held by TCRdb, this immuneACCESS table contains in-frame sequences only and omits some clones. Under half of the omission traces to an unresolved V gene where checked; the cause of the rest is unknown. V and J calls and clone size are given by that table; D and trimming were obtained from the DNA. The sample data list roughly 110,000 clones, and about 80% of these were observed just once. The top ten clonotypes cover approximately 4.3% of the sample.

Recombination joined TRBV19 with TRBJ2-7, with 7 central nucleotides matching TRBD1. The sample taken for sequencing was peripheral blood. The TCR originated in a man aged 70-80 years with acute or convalescent COVID-19. The DNA sequence is TGTGCCAGTCAACTCCGGACAGGCTTCTCCTACGAGCAGTACTTC. Its amino acids are CASQLRTGFSYEQYF. Outside the CDR3, residues come from the reference TRBV19 and TRBJ2-7 proteins, so the full variable domain is: DGGITQSPKYLFRKEGQNVTLSCEQNLNHDAMYWYRQDPGQGLRLIYYSQIVNDFQKGDIAEGYSVSREKKESFPLTVTSAQKNPTAFYLCASQLRTGFSYEQYFGPGTRLTVT.